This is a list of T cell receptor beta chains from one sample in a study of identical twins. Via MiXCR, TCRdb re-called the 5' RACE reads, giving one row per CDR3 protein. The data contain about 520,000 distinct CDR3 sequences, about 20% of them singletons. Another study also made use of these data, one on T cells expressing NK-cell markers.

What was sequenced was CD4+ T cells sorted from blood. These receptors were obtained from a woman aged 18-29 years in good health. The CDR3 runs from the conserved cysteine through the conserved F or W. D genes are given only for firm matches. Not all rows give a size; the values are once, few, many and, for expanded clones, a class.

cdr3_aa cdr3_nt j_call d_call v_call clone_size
CASSGLAQFYNEQFF TGTGCCAGCAGCGGACTAGCGCAGTTCTACAATGAGCAGTTCTTC TRBJ2-1 TRBD2 TRBV11-2 NA
CSATGGWWAFF TGCAGTGCAACCGGTGGGTGGTGGGCTTTCTTT TRBJ1-1 NA TRBV20-1 NA
CSARDISSPVEEQYF TGCAGTGCTAGAGATATAAGCAGTCCCGTTGAGGAGCAGTACTTC TRBJ2-7 NA TRBV20-1 NA
CSASVLRDTQYF TGCAGTGCTTCCGTACTCAGGGATACGCAGTATTTT TRBJ2-3 NA TRBV20-1 many
CASSLRTRRFF TGTGCCAGCAGTTTGAGGACTAGGCGGTTCTTC TRBJ2-1 TRBD2 TRBV12-3/TRBV12-4 NA
CAISSNRGTNSGANVLTF TGTGCCATCAGTTCCAACAGGGGCACTAACTCTGGGGCCAACGTCCTGACTTTC TRBJ2-6 TRBD1 TRBV12-3/TRBV12-4 few
CSASQWRDNEQFF TGCAGTGCTAGCCAGTGGCGGGACAATGAGCAGTTCTTC TRBJ2-1 NA TRBV20-1 NA
CASSLASGETDTQYF TGCGCCAGCAGCTTGGCTAGCGGGGAAACAGATACGCAGTATTTT TRBJ2-3 TRBD2 TRBV5-1 NA
CASSVETEETQYF TGTGCCAGCAGCGTAGAGACTGAAGAGACCCAGTACTTC TRBJ2-5 NA TRBV9 NA
CASSAVSWGETQYF TGCGCCAGCAGCGCGGTTAGCTGGGGGGAGACCCAGTACTTC TRBJ2-5 NA TRBV5-1 few
CASSPTSGRVYNEQFF TGTGCCAGCTCACCCACTAGCGGGAGAGTCTACAATGAGCAGTTCTTC TRBJ2-1 TRBD2 TRBV18 NA
CSVKPGPEETQYF TGCAGCGTAAAGCCGGGACCGGAGGAGACCCAGTACTTC TRBJ2-5 NA TRBV29-1 many
CASGQDFTDTQYF TGTGCCAGCGGCCAAGACTTCACAGATACGCAGTATTTT TRBJ2-3 NA TRBV3-1 NA
CSVGGAWDSSSYEQYF TGCAGCGTTGGAGGGGCGTGGGACAGCAGCTCCTACGAGCAGTACTTC TRBJ2-7 TRBD1 TRBV29-1 many
CASSWGQARLFTEAFF TGTGCCAGCAGTTGGGGGCAGGCCCGACTTTTCACTGAAGCTTTCTTT TRBJ1-1 NA TRBV6-5 few
CASSARLAGESTQYF TGTGCCAGCAGCGCGCGACTAGCGGGAGAGAGTACGCAGTATTTT TRBJ2-3 TRBD2 TRBV7-2 NA
CAISVGTHSHEQFF TGTGCCATCAGTGTGGGGACCCATAGCCATGAGCAGTTCTTC TRBJ2-1 NA TRBV10-3 NA
CSARPGQGYYEQYF TGCAGTGCCCGACCGGGACAGGGTTACTACGAGCAGTACTTC TRBJ2-7 TRBD1 TRBV20-1 NA
CAISAGLGHTEAFF TGTGCCATCAGTGCAGGGCTCGGGCACACTGAAGCTTTCTTT TRBJ1-1 NA TRBV10-3 few
CASSPGDLAGPTQYF TGTGCCAGCAGCCCCGGTGATCTAGCGGGACCAACGCAGTATTTT TRBJ2-3 TRBD2 TRBV12-3/TRBV12-4 few
CSASFRIQETQYF TGCAGTGCTAGTTTCCGAATCCAAGAGACCCAGTACTTC TRBJ2-5 NA TRBV20-1 few
CSARKGRNMNTEAFF TGCAGTGCTAGAAAGGGACGGAACATGAACACTGAAGCTTTCTTT TRBJ1-1 NA TRBV20-1 many
CASSLAPNLAETQYF TGCGCCAGCAGCTTGGCCCCAAACCTAGCAGAGACCCAGTACTTC TRBJ2-5 NA TRBV5-1 NA
CASSPIWGSSTDTQYF TGTGCCAGCAGTCCCATTTGGGGATCTAGCACAGATACGCAGTATTTT TRBJ2-3 NA TRBV12-3/TRBV12-4 NA
CASREGVAGTHEQYF TGTGCCAGCAGGGAGGGGGTGGCAGGGACCCACGAGCAGTACTTC TRBJ2-7 NA TRBV7-2 NA
CSARDGEPDTQYF TGCAGTGCTAGGGACGGAGAGCCAGATACGCAGTATTTT TRBJ2-3 NA TRBV20-1 many